This TCR beta chain came from a study of blood T cell repertoires in COVID-19 (dated by TCRdb to the early 2020s). Looking at the study overall: Samples covering the acute and convalescent phases of COVID-19 were provided by collaborators in the United States, Italy and Spain. Sample metadata almost always included a de-identified subject ID, COVID-19 status, age in years and sex. Samples came from the ongoing ImmuneRACE study (first 160 participants) plus 1,254 subjects from 6 global collaborators. The repertoires were released in a freely available public database intended as a resource for research on the immune response to SARS-CoV-2. The dataset comprised deeply sampled blood TCRbeta repertoires from subjects exposed to, actively infected with, or recovered from COVID-19. Where available, HLA class I and class II types were obtained from metadata supplied by the sample provider rather than from assay-based typing. The prospective study material was composed of cDNA or gDNA derived from T cells, B-cell-depleted T cells, or PBMCs. The research as a whole found: Clinical and demographic metadata were provided uncurated, with the amount varying by source and participant.

Comments on this clone: No cognate antigen has been identified for it. Within one base of it there is no much larger clone, and no base qualities were kept.

As encoded in the germline V gene, CDR1 is SGHVS while CDR2 is FQNEAQ. V lost 1 base and J lost 5 bases; the stretch between them is 9 bases long. The CDR3 goes from the cysteine to the phenylalanine over 15 residues. Of the read, only the CDR3 DNA is kept; its 45 bases are in frame from base 1. Samples from volunteer blood donors who had recovered from COVID-19 were contributed by a second Seattle source. Whole blood was collected in K2EDTA tubes by collaborating institutions according to the institutions' own protocols. Collaborator samples were shipped for TCRbeta analysis as frozen whole blood, isolated PBMCs, or DNA extracted from either sample type. TCRbeta CDR3 regions were amplified from genomic DNA by means of the immunoSEQ Assay, a bias-controlled multiplex PCR. Per the authors' processing: The number of nucleated cells in each sample was estimated from the amplification of reference gene primers within the assay. To quantify the absolute abundance of each unique TCRbeta CDR3 rearrangement, sequence reads were collapsed and filtered. Productive Simpson clonality was computed per sample as the square root of Simpson's diversity index over productive rearrangements. TCRdb stores this immuneACCESS table with in-frame sequences only. Part of the clones is absent; in the studies checked, under half of the shortfall reflects unresolved V genes, and no reason is known for the rest. That table furnishes V, J and clone size, whereas the DNA furnished D and trimming. Across this sample there are 250,000 to 350,000 clones, with about 90% seen only once. The ten top clones hold around 8% of the sample.

The chain was built from TRBV7-8 and TRBJ1-6, and the D gene may be TRBD1, 5 bases matching. The specimen sequenced was peripheral blood. The sequence derives from a woman aged 45-60 years who had recovered from COVID-19. The CDR3 region has the sequence CASSLGGRDNSPLHF. In nucleotide form, the sequence is TGTGCCAGCAGCTTAGGGGGGAGGGATAATTCACCCCTCCACTTT. Extended through the reference TRBV7-8 and TRBJ1-6 proteins, this CDR3 yields the full variable domain: GAGVSQSPRYKVAKRGQDVALRCDPISGHVSLFWYQQALGQGPEFLTYFQNEAQLDKSGLPSDRFFAERPEGSVSTLKIQRTQQEDSAVYLCASSLGGRDNSPLHFGNGTRLTVT.